A single sample is the source of the 21 T cell receptor beta chains below, sequenced in a study of blood T cells in healthy people across ages. With a J-beta primer mix and a sample-barcoded 5' primer, a second PCR ran roughly 6 to 11 cycles. TCRdb fed the 5' RACE reads into MiXCR, producing one record per CDR3 protein. The sample includes roughly 1,100,000 distinct CDR3 sequences, under 30% of them seen just once. These data were also filed under a second study, of T cells of mothers and their children.

Sequencing was performed on blood. Source of these receptors: a girl aged 2-9 years in good health.

Only a few counts were recorded for this clonotype. This chain joins TRBV28 and TRBJ2-7, with 13 bases aligning to TRBD2. Germline values: CDR1 MDHEN, CDR2 SYDVKM. The CDR3 is made up of 16 amino acids. V dropped 5 bases and J dropped 4; count of bases not matched to a gene: 8. CDR3 region: CASSLQLAGGPYEQYF. CDR3 nucleotides: TGTGCCAGCAGTCTGCAACTAGCGGGAGGGCCTTACGAGCAGTACTTC. The full variable domain, in which reference TRBV28 and TRBJ2-7 provide the parts outside the CDR3, is DVKVTQSSRYLVKRTGEKVFLECVQDMDHENMFWYRQDPGLGLRLIYFSYDVKMKEKGDIPEGYSVSREKKERFSLILESASTNQTSMYLCASSLQLAGGPYEQYFGPGTRLTVT.

As for this clonotype: A junction boundary mismatches the germline segment, possibly from a read error. The chain couples TRBV29-1 to TRBJ2-3, with a possible D match to TRBD1 (5 bases). The germline V gene encodes CDR1 SQVTM and CDR2 ANQGSEA. This CDR3 comprises 16 residues. The CDR3 coding sequence is TGCAGCGTTGAATACGGACATACCCTTAGCACAGATATGCAGTATTTT. Its protein product is CSVEYGHTLSTDMQYF.

The chain combines TRBV28 with TRBJ1-5, with D possibly being TRBD1 (5 bases). V was trimmed by 6 bases and J by 0 bases, leaving 21 bases between them. The CDR3 totals 18 residues. Germline V gene data show CDR1 as MDHEN and CDR2 as SYDVKM. CDR3 sequence (DNA): TGTGCCAGCAGCAAGGGTGGGGCCAGGGCCTATAGCAATCAGCCCCAGCATTTT. Translated: CASSKGGARAYSNQPQHF.

This clonotype was recorded many times. The rearrangement links TRBV6-1 to TRBJ2-3; tentatively, D is TRBD1 (5 bases). CDR1 is MNHNS, CDR2 SASEGT, per germline. CDR3 length: 19 amino acids. V was cut by 3 bases and J by 0 bases, with 22 bases left in between. The CDR3 here is CASSDGRATGRVSTDTQYF. In DNA, the CDR3 is TGTGCCAGCAGTGACGGCAGGGCCACTGGCCGGGTTAGCACAGATACGCAGTATTTT.

The chain uses TRBV5-1 and TRBJ2-1; TRBD2 aligns across 7 bases. Looked up from germline, CDR1 is SGHRS and CDR2 is YFSETQ. This CDR3 contains 15 residues. J was trimmed by 3 bases and V by 3 bases; bases with no gene match: 6. CDR3 in DNA: TGCGCCAGCAGCTCCCAGCGGGATCGCTACAATGAGCAGTTCTTC. Translation gives CASSSQRDRYNEQFF.

The chain carries TRBV7-9 and TRBJ1-2, with 7 bases matching TRBD1. Germline V gene data show CDR1 as SEHNR and CDR2 as FQNEAQ (reference sequence). This CDR3 comprises 16 residues. V trimming: 5 bases; J trimming: 0 bases; junction bases outside the gene matches: 9. The CDR3 loop reads CASSDIQGIANYGYTF. CDR3 DNA: TGTGCCAGCAGCGATATACAGGGGATAGCTAACTATGGCTACACCTTC.

This chain connects TRBV29-1 to TRBJ1-1, with D hard to call. The CDR3 spans 13 residues. V dropped 2 bases and J dropped 0 bases, with 7 bases sitting between them. Germline V gene data show CDR1 as SQVTM and CDR2 as ANQGSEA. The CDR3 coding sequence is TGCAGCGTTGAAAATGGGGTGAACACTGAAGCTTTCTTT. This encodes CSVENGVNTEAFF.

Concerning this clonotype itself: A read error may account for a junction end that differs from germline. This chain uses TRBV25-1 with TRBJ2-1; 8 bases are shared with TRBD2. The germline V gene encodes CDR1 MGHDK and CDR2 SYGVNS. The CDR3 consists of 13 residues. The CDR3 is CASSGNPGTRNLF. The CDR3 DNA reads as TGTGCCAGCAGTGGAAACCCCGGGACTAGGAATCTCTTC.

This clonotype has more than one count but fewer than ten. The rearrangement links TRBV20-1 to TRBJ2-7, with TRBD1 matching over 7 bases. Germline CDR1 is DFQATT and CDR2 is SNEGSKA (reference sequence). The CDR3 runs to 15 residues. The ends lost 6 bases at V and 1 base at J; junction bases unmatched: 12. CDR3 DNA: TGCAGTGCCTGGGACAGCCGTGGGGAATCCTACGAGCAGTACTTC. As protein: CSAWDSRGESYEQYF.

DNA of the CDR3: TGTGCCAGCAGCCCCGACAGCCACTATGGCTACACCTTC. The encoded protein is CASSPDSHYGYTF. The V gene is TRBV7-3, the J gene TRBJ1-2; D perhaps matches TRBD1 (5 bases). Per the germline V gene, CDR1 is SGHTA and CDR2 is FQGTGA. The V and J ends lost 5 bases and 3 bases respectively, with 10 bases between them. The length of the CDR3 is 13 residues. Drawing the rest from reference TRBV7-3 and TRBJ1-2, the complete variable domain is GAGVSQTPSNKVTEKGKYVELRCDPISGHTALYWYRQSLGQGPEFLIYFQGTGAADDSGLPNDRFFAVRPEGSVSTLKIQRTERGDSAVYLCASSPDSHYGYTFGSGTRLTVV.

The rearrangement uses TRBV13 and TRBJ2-5; D gene uncertain. The CDR3 extends over 16 amino acids. Trimming removed 4 bases from V and 5 bases from J, with 20 bases in between. Per germline, CDR1 PRHDT and CDR2 FYEKMQ (reference sequence). CDR3 DNA: TGTGCCAGCAGCTCGGAAAGAGGACCCGGCCAGGAGACCCAGTACTTC. Translated: CASSSERGPGQETQYF. The full variable domain, its missing parts supplied by reference TRBV13 and TRBJ2-5, is AAGVIQSPRHLIKEKRETATLKCYPIPRHDTVYWYQQGPGQDPQFLISFYEKMQSDKGSIPDRFSAQQFSDYHSELNMSSLELGDSALYFCASSSERGPGQETQYFGPGTRLLVL.

The chain couples TRBV15 to TRBJ2-7; 8 nucleotides agree with TRBD2. CDR1 and CDR2 from the germline V gene are LNHNV and YYDKDF (reference sequence). V was clipped by 0 bases and J by 5 bases; unmatched bases: 6. This CDR3 region has 15 residues. The CDR3 here is CATSREGTSYDEQYF. CDR3 sequence (DNA): TGTGCCACCAGCAGAGAAGGGACTAGTTACGACGAGCAGTACTTC. Combining the CDR3 with reference TRBV15 and TRBJ2-7 gives the whole variable domain DAMVIQNPRYQVTQFGKPVTLSCSQTLNHNVMYWYQQKSSQAPKLLFHYYDKDFNNEADTPDNFQSRRPNTSFCFLDIRSPGLGDTAMYLCATSREGTSYDEQYFGPGTRLTVT.

The gene calls are TRBV4-2 and TRBJ2-7; no reliable D call. TRBJ2-1 matches the DNA end more closely, so the J call is doubtful. Germline V CDR1 and CDR2: LGHNA, YNFKEQ. This CDR3 spans 13 amino acids. Here the CDR3 reads CASSRALHNEQFF. The CDR3 nucleotides read TGTGCCAGCAGCCGGGCGCTCCACAATGAGCAGTTCTTC.

This chain joins TRBV9 and TRBJ2-1; 10 nucleotides line up with TRBD2. With V trimmed by 3 bases and J by 0 bases, 3 bases remained unmatched. This CDR3 has 16 amino acids. Germline CDR1 is SGDLS and CDR2 is YYNGEE. CDR3 in amino acids: CASSGSGRPSYNEQFF. The DNA of the CDR3 is TGTGCCAGCAGCGGTAGCGGGAGGCCCTCCTACAATGAGCAGTTCTTC. Supplemented by reference TRBV9 and TRBJ2-1, the full variable domain reads DSGVTQTPKHLITATGQRVTLRCSPRSGDLSVYWYQQSLDQGLQFLIQYYNGEERAKGNILERFSAQQFPDLHSELNLSSLELGDSALYFCASSGSGRPSYNEQFFGPGTRLTVL.

The V call is TRBV7-3, the J call TRBJ2-7, with TRBD2 matching 7 bases. Germline CDR1 SGHTA, CDR2 FQGTGA. The CDR3 has 13 residues. The J segment lost 9 bases and the V segment lost 6 bases, leaving 11 bases of the junction unmatched. CDR3 region: CASRSGFGTMQYF. The CDR3 DNA reads TGTGCCAGCAGATCAGGTTTCGGGACTATGCAGTACTTC.

This clonotype was seen a handful of times. The rearrangement uses TRBV18 and TRBJ1-2; the match to TRBD1 covers 11 bases. Germline lookup yields CDR1 KGHSH and CDR2 LQKENI. V was clipped by 3 bases and J by 5 bases; unmatched bases: 2. The CDR3 has 14 amino acids. CDR3 region: CASSPGQGAYGYTF. Written as DNA, the CDR3 is TGTGCCAGCTCACCTGGACAGGGGGCGTATGGCTACACCTTC. The full variable domain, in which reference TRBV18 and TRBJ1-2 provide the parts outside the CDR3, is NAGVMQNPRHLVRRRGQEARLRCSPMKGHSHVYWYRQLPEEGLKFMVYLQKENIIDESGMPKERFSAEFPKEGPSILRIQQVVRGDSAAYFCASSPGQGAYGYTFGSGTRLTVV.

This clonotype was picked up a small number of times. The V gene is TRBV2, the J gene TRBJ2-5; D is unclear. The end of the DNA fits TRBJ2-7 better, so the J call may be wrong. The CDR3 has 12 residues. Germline assignment: CDR1 SNHLY and CDR2 FYNNEI. In DNA form, the CDR3 reads TGTGCCAGCCTGATGGGATCCTACGAGCAGTACTTC. It specifies CASLMGSYEQYF.

This clonotype has just a few counts. The chain links TRBV29-1 to TRBJ2-4; D is tentatively TRBD1 or TRBD2 (5 bases each). V was cut by 6 bases and J by 8 bases, with 11 bases left in between. Germline assignment: CDR1 SQVTM and CDR2 ANQGSEA. The CDR3 spans 11 residues. The CDR3 loop is CSVGRRDIQYF. CDR3 sequence (DNA): TGCAGCGTGGGACGGAGAGACATTCAGTACTTC. The whole variable domain, remainder taken from reference TRBV29-1 and TRBJ2-4, is SAVISQKPSRDICQRGTSLTIQCQVDSQVTMMFWYRQQPGQSLTLIATANQGSEATYESGFVIDKFPISRPNLTFSTLTVSNMSPEDSSIYLCSVGRRDIQYFGAGTRLSVL.

The chain has TRBV11-2 and TRBJ2-7; TRBD1 matches 9 bases. CDR1 and CDR2 from the germline V gene are SGHAT and FQNNGV. V lost 7 bases to trimming and J lost 5 bases; unmatched junction nucleotides: 12. This CDR3 comprises 15 residues. This chain's CDR3 is CASNRPGQGKNEQYF. The CDR3 DNA follows: TGTGCCAGCAACAGGCCGGGACAGGGAAAGAACGAGCAGTACTTC.

The chain links TRBV29-1 to TRBJ2-5; D may correspond to TRBD1 or TRBD2 (5 bases each). The J call is uncertain, as TRBJ2-7 better fits the DNA end. The CDR3 has 13 residues. The germline gives CDR1 SQVTM, CDR2 ANQGSEA. CDR3 bases: TGCAGCGTTGAACGGGACGGCTCCTACGAGCAGTACTTC. Its translation: CSVERDGSYEQYF.

DNA for the CDR3: TGCGCCAGCAGCCCGATACTGACCAGACAGGGTTACAATGAGCAGTTCTTC. Protein: CASSPILTRQGYNEQFF. V is TRBV4-1 and J is TRBJ2-1; 7 bases match TRBD1. The CDR3 contains 17 residues. Trimming cost V 4 bases and J 4 bases; bases outside gene matches: 13. The germline CDR1 and CDR2 sequences are MGHRA and YSYEKL.